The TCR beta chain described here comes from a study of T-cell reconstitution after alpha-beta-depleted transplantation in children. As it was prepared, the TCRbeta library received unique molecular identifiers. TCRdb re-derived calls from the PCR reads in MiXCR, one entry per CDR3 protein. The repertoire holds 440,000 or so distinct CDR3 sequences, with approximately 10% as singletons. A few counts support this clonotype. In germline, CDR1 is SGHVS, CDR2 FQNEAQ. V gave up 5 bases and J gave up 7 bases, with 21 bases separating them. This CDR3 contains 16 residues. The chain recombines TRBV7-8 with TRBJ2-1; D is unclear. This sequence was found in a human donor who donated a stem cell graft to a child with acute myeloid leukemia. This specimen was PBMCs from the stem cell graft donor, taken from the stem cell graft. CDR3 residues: CASSPRRIRPLNEQFF. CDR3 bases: TGTGCCAGCAGCCCACGCCGTATCCGTCCCCTTAATGAGCAGTTCTTC.